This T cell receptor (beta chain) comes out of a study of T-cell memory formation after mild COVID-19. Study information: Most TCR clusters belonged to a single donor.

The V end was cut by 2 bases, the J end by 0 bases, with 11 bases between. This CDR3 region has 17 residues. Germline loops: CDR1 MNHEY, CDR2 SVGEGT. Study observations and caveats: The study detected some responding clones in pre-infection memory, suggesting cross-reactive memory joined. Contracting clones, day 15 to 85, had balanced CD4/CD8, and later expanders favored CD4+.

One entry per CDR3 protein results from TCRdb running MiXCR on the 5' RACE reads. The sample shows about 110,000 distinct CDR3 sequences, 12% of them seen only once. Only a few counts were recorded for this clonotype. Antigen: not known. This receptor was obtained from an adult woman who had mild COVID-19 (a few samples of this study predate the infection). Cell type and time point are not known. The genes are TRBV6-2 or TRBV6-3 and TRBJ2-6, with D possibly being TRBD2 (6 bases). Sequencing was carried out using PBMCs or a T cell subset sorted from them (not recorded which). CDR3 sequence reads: CASSYGGSASGANVLTF. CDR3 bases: TGTGCCAGCAGTTACGGAGGGAGTGCCTCTGGGGCCAACGTCCTGACTTTC.